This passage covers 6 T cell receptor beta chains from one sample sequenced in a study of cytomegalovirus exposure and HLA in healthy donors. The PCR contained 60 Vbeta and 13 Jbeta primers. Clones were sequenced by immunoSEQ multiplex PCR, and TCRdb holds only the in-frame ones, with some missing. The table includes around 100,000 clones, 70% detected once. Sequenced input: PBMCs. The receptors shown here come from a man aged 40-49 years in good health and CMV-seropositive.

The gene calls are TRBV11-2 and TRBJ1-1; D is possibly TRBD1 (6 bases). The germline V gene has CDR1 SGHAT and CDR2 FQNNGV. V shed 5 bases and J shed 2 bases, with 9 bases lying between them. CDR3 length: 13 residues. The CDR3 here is CASSRGGNTEAFF. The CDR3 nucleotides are TGTGCCAGCAGCCGAGGGGGAAACACTGAAGCTTTCTTT. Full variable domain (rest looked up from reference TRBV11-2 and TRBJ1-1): EAGVAQSPRYKIIEKRQSVAFWCNPISGHATLYWYQQILGQGPKLLIQFQNNGVVDDSQLPKDRFSAERLKGVDSTLKIQPAKLEDSAVYLCASSRGGNTEAFFGQGTRLTVV.

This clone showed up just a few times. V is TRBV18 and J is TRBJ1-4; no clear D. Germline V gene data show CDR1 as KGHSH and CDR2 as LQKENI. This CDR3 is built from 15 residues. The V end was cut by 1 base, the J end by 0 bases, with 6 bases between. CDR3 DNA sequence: TGTGCCAGCTCACCACGTACGGCAACTAATGAAAAACTGTTTTTT. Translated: CASSPRTATNEKLFF.

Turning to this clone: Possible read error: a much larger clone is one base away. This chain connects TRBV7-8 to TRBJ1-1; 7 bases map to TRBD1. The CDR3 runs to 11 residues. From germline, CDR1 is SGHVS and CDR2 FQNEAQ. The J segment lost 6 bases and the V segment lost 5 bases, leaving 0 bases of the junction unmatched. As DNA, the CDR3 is TGTGCCAGCAGCACAGGGGCTGAAGCTTTCTTT. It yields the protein CASSTGAEAFF.

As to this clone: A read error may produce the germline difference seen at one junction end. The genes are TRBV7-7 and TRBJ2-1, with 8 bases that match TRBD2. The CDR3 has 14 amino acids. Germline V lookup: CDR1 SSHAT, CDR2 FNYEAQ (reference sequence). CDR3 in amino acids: CASSKSGSGGEQFF. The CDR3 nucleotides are TGTGCTAGCAGCAAGAGCGGGAGTGGGGGTGAGCAGTTCTTC.

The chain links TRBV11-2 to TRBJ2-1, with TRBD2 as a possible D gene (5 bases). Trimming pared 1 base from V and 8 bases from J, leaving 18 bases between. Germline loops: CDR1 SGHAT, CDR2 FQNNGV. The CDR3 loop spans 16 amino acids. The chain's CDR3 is CASSLGAVGEGYEQFF. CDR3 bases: TGTGCCAGCAGCTTAGGGGCGGTCGGCGAGGGCTATGAGCAGTTCTTC. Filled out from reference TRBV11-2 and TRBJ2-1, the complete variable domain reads EAGVAQSPRYKIIEKRQSVAFWCNPISGHATLYWYQQILGQGPKLLIQFQNNGVVDDSQLPKDRFSAERLKGVDSTLKIQPAKLEDSAVYLCASSLGAVGEGYEQFFGPGTRLTVL.

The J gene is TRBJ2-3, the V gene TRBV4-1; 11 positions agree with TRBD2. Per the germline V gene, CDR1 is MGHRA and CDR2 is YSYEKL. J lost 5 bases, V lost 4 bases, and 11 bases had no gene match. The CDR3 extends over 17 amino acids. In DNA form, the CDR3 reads TGCGCCAGCAGCCGGCTCTTAGCGGGAGGGCCCGGAGATACGCAGTATTTT. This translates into CASSRLLAGGPGDTQYF.